A single sample gave rise to the 22 T cell receptor beta chains below, sequenced in a study of CD8+CD57+ T cells in acquired aplastic anemia (dated by TCRdb to the late 2010s). The sequencer was an Illumina HiSeq 2000. Profiling of TCR beta VDJ combinations and CDR3 sequences used genomic DNA as the template. TCRdb reanalyzed the raw reads on its own, using fastp at Q25 for trimming and MiXCR for clone calling, and kept in-frame beta chains. Each entry is one CDR3 protein sequence, shown with its most common DNA and genes. In this sample the table shows 150,000 or so distinct CDR3 sequences, roughly 49% of which occur a single time. The ten largest clones represent about an eighth of the sample. The patients picked for sequencing were ones in whom flow cytometry had shown an expansion of CD8+CD57+ cells. The source material was sorted CD4+, CD8+, or CD8+CD57+ T cells (not recorded which) from PBMCs. Receptor source: a human donor with aplastic anemia.

This clonotype was detected many times. The chain has TRBV7-8 and TRBJ1-1; D ambiguous. The V end lost 5 bases, the J end lost 0 bases, and 19 bases lay between the germline ends. Germline assignment: CDR1 SGHVS and CDR2 FQNEAQ. This CDR3 contains 17 residues. CDR3 sequence: CASSLGRLPNLNTEAFF. DNA of the CDR3: TGTGCCAGCAGCCTCGGACGGCTACCTAATTTGAACACTGAAGCTTTCTTT.

V is TRBV25-1 and J is TRBJ1-4; no reliable D call. The CDR3 sequence is 13 residues long. Germline lookup yields CDR1 MGHDK and CDR2 SYGVNS. Trimming removed 7 bases at V and 8 bases at J, with 14 bases between. In DNA, the CDR3 is TGTGCCAGCACCTTGGGAGGGATGGAAAAACTGTTTTTT. This codes for CASTLGGMEKLFF.

The chain employs TRBV6-4 and TRBJ1-6; D gene unclear. The CDR3 loop spans 12 amino acids. The germline gives CDR1 MRHNA, CDR2 SNTAGT. With 8 bases removed from V and 15 bases from J, the gap between germline ends came to 17 bases. CDR3 nucleotides: TGTGCCAGCCGGAGCGAGTTTGGATACCTCCACTTT. It yields the protein CASRSEFGYLHF.

On this clonotype: This may arise from a read error, as a much more abundant clone is one base away. V is TRBV6-5 and J is TRBJ1-5; D remains ambiguous. The CDR3 has 16 residues. Trimming left V 3 bases short and J 0 bases short, with 12 bases between. Looked up from germline, CDR1 is MNHEY and CDR2 is SVGAGI. CDR3 loop: CASSYGRVASNQPQHF. The CDR3 DNA follows: TGTGCCAGCAGTTATGGTAGGGTCGCTAGCAATCAGCCCCAGCATTTT.

This chain uses TRBV24-1 with TRBJ2-3, with TRBD2 as a possible D gene (6 bases). Germline values: CDR1 KGHDR, CDR2 SFDVKD. The CDR3 is 13 residues long. Trimming stripped 4 bases from V and 4 bases from J, with 8 bases between. DNA of the CDR3: TGTGCCACCAGTGACGGGAGTCCAGATACGCAGTATTTT. Protein sequence: CATSDGSPDTQYF.

The chain employs TRBV9 and TRBJ1-1; 7 bases agree with TRBD1. Germline trimming cut 0 bases from V and 2 bases from J; bases unmatched to any gene: 16. The CDR3 is 19 amino acids. CDR1 and CDR2 from the germline V gene are SGDLS and YYNGEE. CDR3 coding DNA: TGTGCCAGCAGCGTAGGAGCCACGCCCGGGACAGCGGATAACACTGAAGCTTTCTTT. Amino acids: CASSVGATPGTADNTEAFF. The full variable domain, rest sourced from reference TRBV9 and TRBJ1-1, is DSGVTQTPKHLITATGQRVTLRCSPRSGDLSVYWYQQSLDQGLQFLIQYYNGEERAKGNILERFSAQQFPDLHSELNLSSLELGDSALYFCASSVGATPGTADNTEAFFGQGTRLTVV.

The sample holds a few counts of this clonotype. The chain recombines TRBV24-1 with TRBJ2-1; 7 bases are a match to TRBD2. The V gene's germline CDR1 is KGHDR and CDR2 SFDVKD. The CDR3 runs 16 residues. V gave up 5 bases and J gave up 0 bases; unmatched junction bases: 6. CDR3 amino acids: CATSVLAGSSYNEQFF. CDR3 coding DNA: TGTGCCACCAGTGTTTTAGCGGGTAGCTCCTACAATGAGCAGTTCTTC.

The chain employs TRBV2 and TRBJ1-5; 8 nucleotides line up with TRBD1. V lost 5 bases, J lost 0 bases, and 6 bases stayed unmatched. In germline, CDR1 is SNHLY, CDR2 FYNNEI. The CDR3 extends over 16 amino acids. The CDR3 region has the DNA TGTGCCAGCAGTCAGTCCGGGACAGGTAGCAATCAGCCCCAGCATTTT. Protein: CASSQSGTGSNQPQHF.

This chain links TRBV10-3 with TRBJ1-6; 9 bases line up with TRBD1. Trimming cost V 10 bases and J 14 bases; bases outside gene matches: 12. Germline CDR1 is ENHRY and CDR2 is SYGVKD. The CDR3 totals 13 residues. CDR3 in amino acids: CASRDREARTLHF. The CDR3 region has the DNA TGTGCCAGCAGGGACAGGGAGGCGAGGACCCTCCACTTT.

This clonotype was seen ten or more times. The gene calls are TRBV19 and TRBJ2-3; 9 bases match TRBD2. Germline values: CDR1 LNHDA, CDR2 SQIVND (reference sequence). The J segment lost 2 bases and the V segment lost 7 bases, leaving 4 bases of the junction unmatched. CDR3 size: 14 residues. The DNA for the CDR3 is TGTGCCAGTATCAGCGGGGGGAACACAGATACGCAGTATTTT. Protein: CASISGGNTDTQYF.

At least ten counts were recorded for this clonotype. The chain combines TRBV6-5 with TRBJ1-1; D gene unclear. The length of the CDR3 is 13 residues. Germline V gene data show CDR1 as MNHEY and CDR2 as SVGAGI. Deletions cut 2 bases from V and 1 base from J, with 5 bases between. The CDR3 DNA sequence: TGTGCCAGCAGTTACAAGCCGAACACTGAAGCTTTCTTT. Protein: CASSYKPNTEAFF.

The sample holds many counts of this clonotype. This chain connects TRBV4-1 to TRBJ2-1, with TRBD1 identical over 10 bases. The ends lost 4 bases at V and 6 bases at J; junction bases unmatched: 6. The germline CDR1 and CDR2 sequences are MGHRA and YSYEKL. CDR3 length: 15 residues. As DNA, the CDR3 is TGCGCCAGCAGCCTCGACAGGGGGCGGATCAATGAGCAGTTCTTC. Its protein product is CASSLDRGRINEQFF.

This chain uses TRBV24-1 with TRBJ2-5; no reliable D call. CDR1 KGHDR and CDR2 SFDVKD come from the germline V gene. V lost 0 bases and J 0 bases, leaving 13 bases between the germline ends. CDR3 size: 17 residues. CDR3 in amino acids: CATSDLYHKGYQETQYF. CDR3 nucleotide sequence: TGTGCCACCAGTGATTTGTATCACAAAGGATACCAAGAGACCCAGTACTTC.

J is TRBJ2-2 and V is TRBV9, with D possibly TRBD2 on 6 matching bases. The germline CDR1 and CDR2 sequences are SGDLS and YYNGEE. CDR3 length: 15 amino acids. Deletions cut 0 bases from V and 5 bases from J, with 11 bases between. The CDR3 sequence is CASSVGRGLTGELFF. The CDR3 bases are TGTGCCAGCAGCGTAGGTCGGGGGTTGACCGGGGAGCTGTTTTTT.

This clonotype appeared many times. V gene TRBV5-1 combines with J gene TRBJ2-2, with 7 bases fitting TRBD1. Germline V lookup: CDR1 SGHRS, CDR2 YFSETQ. CDR3 length: 15 residues. V lost 3 bases and J lost 4; bases outside the gene matches: 6. For the CDR3, the DNA is TGCGCCAGCAGCTACGACAGGGTCGGCACCGGGGAGCTGTTTTTT. Its protein product is CASSYDRVGTGELFF.

This clonotype was counted a few times. A much larger clone differs from this one at a single base, so this may be a read error. V is TRBV19 and J is TRBJ2-7; D is unresolved. The CDR3 contains 14 residues. Trimming removed 3 bases from V and 1 base from J, with 10 bases in between. CDR1 and CDR2 (germline): LNHDA, SQIVND (reference sequence). In DNA, the CDR3 is TGTGCCAGTAGTATCTCCGTCACATCCTACGAGCAGTACTTC. It encodes CASSISVTSYEQYF.

The chain links TRBV20-1 to TRBJ2-7, with 13 nucleotides matching TRBD2. Germline lookup yields CDR1 DFQATT and CDR2 SNEGSKA (reference sequence). The CDR3 loop spans 16 amino acids. V lost 1 base, J lost 6 bases, and 9 bases stayed unmatched. The CDR3: CSARAKGTSGTGEQYF. The CDR3 DNA sequence: TGCAGTGCTAGAGCCAAGGGGACTAGCGGGACTGGCGAGCAGTACTTC.

The V gene is TRBV27, the J gene TRBJ1-2, with D perhaps TRBD1 (5 bases). Germline loops: CDR1 MNHEY, CDR2 SMNVEV (reference sequence). The CDR3 consists of 15 residues. Trimming took 0 bases from V and 4 from J, leaving 12 bases between them. This CDR3 reads CASSLSFGHPYGYTF. CDR3 coding DNA: TGTGCCAGCAGTTTATCGTTTGGACACCCCTATGGCTACACCTTC.

The chain recombines TRBV19 with TRBJ1-5, with D possibly being TRBD1 (5 bases). Trimming took off 5 bases at V and 7 bases at J, with 18 bases between the two ends. CDR1 and CDR2 (germline): LNHDA, SQIVND (reference sequence). The CDR3 loop spans 15 amino acids. CDR3 bases: TGTGCCAGTAGTTCATTTTCAGGGTCGTTGCAGCCCCAGCATTTT. The encoded protein is CASSSFSGSLQPQHF.

This clonotype appeared many times. This rearrangement joins TRBV29-1 to TRBJ1-1, with D perhaps matching TRBD1 (6 bases). The CDR3 is made up of 13 amino acids. CDR1 is SQVTM and CDR2 is ANQGSEA in the germline V gene. The germline V and J ends were trimmed by 0 bases and 4 bases, with 9 bases remaining between them. DNA for the CDR3: TGCAGCGTTGAAGATGGGGGGGCCACTGAAGCTTTCTTT. Its protein product is CSVEDGGATEAFF.

Concerning this clonotype: The junction and the germline gene differ at one end; a read error may be behind it. The chain uses TRBV20-1 and TRBJ2-5; D possibly uses TRBD1 or TRBD2 (6 bases each). The CDR3 runs to 18 residues. The germline V gene encodes CDR1 DFQATT and CDR2 SNEGSKA (reference sequence). This CDR3 is CSVPPNFNGGHPWETQHF. Written as DNA, the CDR3 is TGCAGTGTCCCTCCTAACTTCAACGGGGGCCACCCTTGGGAGACCCAGCACTTC.

At least ten counts were recorded for this clonotype. The chain couples TRBV6-2 or TRBV6-3 to TRBJ2-7, with D uncertain. The germline CDR1 and CDR2 sequences are MNHEY and SVGEGT. Trimming took off 3 bases at V and 7 bases at J, with 10 bases between the two ends. This CDR3 region has 12 residues. The CDR3 DNA reads as TGTGCCAGCAGTTATAACCCCGAGGAGCAGTACTTC. It yields the protein CASSYNPEEQYF.